This T cell receptor beta chain was identified during a study of tumor-infiltrating lymphocytes in primary liver carcinoma. Unsorted whole blood yielded blood RNA, and germline DNA was extracted as well. With 500 ng total RNA as template and a constant-region primer, TCR beta cDNA was made. It was through three nested multiplex PCR rounds of slightly modified ARM-PCR that TCR beta libraries arose. The opening two PCR rounds, around 11 cycles each, paired TRBV1-TRBV30 forward primers with a C-beta reverse primer. Each CDR3 protein gets one entry after TCRdb re-called the multiplex PCR reads with MiXCR. The sample carries more than 150,000 distinct CDR3 sequences, about 60% recorded once. Trimming took 5 bases from V and 8 from J, leaving 13 bases between them. Germline V lookup: CDR1 SNHLY, CDR2 FYNNEI. CDR3 length: 13 residues.

This TCR was sampled from a man aged 35-49 years with primary liver carcinoma and hepatitis B virus infection. This sequence joins TRBV2 and TRBJ2-1; D tentatively reads TRBD1 or TRBD2 (7 bases each). Sequencing used peripheral blood. In nucleotides, the CDR3 is TGTGCCAGCAGTCAACAGGGGAGGGATGAGCAGTTCTTC. It encodes CASSQQGRDEQFF.